A single sample gave rise to the 22 T cell receptor beta chains below, sequenced in a study of T cell responses to AZD1222 COVID-19 vaccine. Assay: immunoSEQ multiplex PCR; the TCRdb copy retains only in-frame clones and omits some. The sample gives approximately 70,000 clones, roughly 88% of which show up once; more than 2% is in the top ten. The sample in question was peripheral blood, obtained on day 0 of AZD1222 vaccination. The receptors derive from an adult in good health.

This clone appeared once. CDR3 DNA sequence: TGTGCCTGGAGTGTAGGTGGCAGGGTGGGCTACACCTTC. Translating it yields CAWSVGGRVGYTF. V and J are TRBV30 and TRBJ1-2, with a tentative D call TRBD1 (5 bases). The CDR3 sequence is 13 residues long. V lost 0 bases and J 8 bases, leaving 13 bases between the germline ends. CDR1 and CDR2 (germline): GTSNPN, SVGIG (reference sequence).

This chain uses TRBV4-1 with TRBJ2-3, with D perhaps TRBD2 (5 bases). The CDR3 has 16 residues. Deletions cut 2 bases from V and 1 base from J, with 13 bases between. The germline V gene encodes CDR1 MGHRA and CDR2 YSYEKL. In DNA form, the CDR3 reads TGCGCCAGCAGCCAAAGTCTAGCCCTCGGCACAGATACGCAGTATTTT. Amino acids: CASSQSLALGTDTQYF.

The chain is built from TRBV7-6 and TRBJ2-1; TRBD2 agrees at 10 bases. Germline CDR1 is SGHVS and CDR2 is FNYEAQ. V lost 0 bases to trimming and J lost 5 bases; unmatched junction nucleotides: 10. The CDR3 is 18 amino acids. CDR3 region: CASSLAIPGLAYDNEQFF. CDR3 DNA sequence: TGTGCCAGCAGCTTAGCGATCCCGGGACTAGCGTACGACAATGAGCAGTTCTTC.

Here the CDR3 reads CASSSSFTTRSYNSPLHF. The CDR3 DNA reads as TGTGCCAGCTCATCCTCCTTCACCACTAGATCCTATAATTCACCCCTCCACTTT. This sequence joins TRBV18 and TRBJ1-6; D remains ambiguous. This CDR3 has 18 residues. The germline CDR1 and CDR2 sequences are KGHSH and LQKENI. Deletions cut 5 bases from V and 1 base from J, with 18 bases between.

This rearrangement joins TRBV19 to TRBJ1-1; 10 positions match TRBD1. This CDR3 has 14 amino acids. From germline, CDR1 is LNHDA and CDR2 SQIVND (reference sequence). V was clipped by 10 bases and J by 0 bases; unmatched bases: 5. CDR3 in DNA: TGTGCCACAATGGACAGGGGGTTGAACACTGAAGCTTTCTTT. Translating it yields CATMDRGLNTEAFF.

The rearrangement uses TRBV2 and TRBJ2-3; maybe TRBD2 (6 bases). Looked up from germline, CDR1 is SNHLY and CDR2 is FYNNEI. This CDR3 has 15 amino acids. V was clipped by 3 bases and J by 0 bases, with 10 bases between them. The CDR3 protein is CASSDGTPSTDTQYF. CDR3 DNA: TGTGCCAGCAGTGACGGGACTCCGAGCACAGATACGCAGTATTTT.

V and J are TRBV12-3 or TRBV12-4 and TRBJ1-1; D unclear. The V end was cut by 6 bases, the J end by 3 bases, with 2 bases between. The CDR3 is 10 residues long. The CDR3: CASRHTEAFF. The DNA for the CDR3 is TGTGCCAGCAGACACACTGAAGCTTTCTTT.

This chain uses TRBV2 with TRBJ2-2, with 16 bases that match TRBD2. J was trimmed by 7 bases and V by 6 bases; bases with no gene match: 5. The CDR3 covers 16 residues. Germline values: CDR1 SNHLY, CDR2 FYNNEI. As DNA, the CDR3 is TGTGCCAGCAGGGGACTAGCGGGAGGGTATGACGGGGAGCTGTTTTTT. Its translation is CASRGLAGGYDGELFF.

The rearrangement links TRBV7-9 to TRBJ2-5, with TRBD2 matching over 8 bases. The CDR3 has 14 residues. The J segment lost 5 bases and the V segment lost 0 bases, leaving 2 bases of the junction unmatched. CDR1 SEHNR and CDR2 FQNEAQ come from the germline V gene (reference sequence). The CDR3 DNA sequence: TGTGCCAGCAGCTTAGCGCGGGAGGCGGAGACCCAGTACTTC. Its translation is CASSLAREAETQYF.

The rearrangement uses TRBV5-1 and TRBJ2-7; perhaps TRBD1 as D (5 bases). There are 12 residues in the CDR3. V was shortened by 4 bases and J by 3 bases, with 8 bases between the two germline ends. Germline V gene lookup returns CDR1 SGHRS and CDR2 YFSETQ. The CDR3, as DNA: TGCGCCAGCAGCCTGACAGACTACGAGCAGTACTTC. Protein sequence: CASSLTDYEQYF.

V usage is TRBV7-2 and J usage is TRBJ1-1; no definite D call. CDR1 is SGHTA, CDR2 FQGNSA, per germline. Between the trimmed V and J ends, which lost 7 bases and 1 base, there was a span of 13 bases. The CDR3 sequence is 14 residues long. The CDR3 is CASTAEPANTEAFF. CDR3 bases: TGTGCCAGCACCGCGGAGCCCGCGAACACTGAAGCTTTCTTT.

The DNA of the CDR3 is TGTGCCAGCAGCAATCAGGGGGTTGAAACTAATGAAAAACTGTTTTTT. Its protein is CASSNQGVETNEKLFF. V and J are TRBV2 and TRBJ1-4; 7 bases are a match to TRBD1. This CDR3 region has 16 residues. The V and J ends lost 6 bases and 1 base, in that order; junction bases with no gene match: 8. The V gene's germline CDR1 is SNHLY and CDR2 FYNNEI. Full variable domain (missing parts from reference TRBV2 and TRBJ1-4): EPEVTQTPSHQVTQMGQEVILRCVPISNHLYFYWYRQILGQKVEFLVSFYNNEISEKSEIFDDQFSVERPDGSNFTLKIRSTKLEDSAMYFCASSNQGVETNEKLFFGSGTQLSVL.

Only one count was recorded for this clone. The CDR3: CASSLSLGQPQHF. The CDR3 region has the DNA TGTGCCAGCAGCTTAAGCTTAGGGCAGCCCCAGCATTTT. The rearrangement joins TRBV7-6 to TRBJ1-5; no reliable D call. V lost 2 bases and J 7 bases, leaving 9 bases between the germline ends. The CDR3 totals 13 residues. CDR1 SGHVS and CDR2 FNYEAQ come from the germline V gene.

The V and J genes are TRBV12-5 and TRBJ2-2; possible D gene TRBD2, 5 bases. Germline V gene data show CDR1 as LGHNT and CDR2 as FRNRAP. Trimming cost V 7 bases and J 0 bases, with 6 bases left between them. The CDR3 spans 13 residues. The CDR3 loop is CASADSNTGELFF. The CDR3 DNA is TGTGCTAGTGCGGACTCGAACACCGGGGAGCTGTTTTTT.

The gene calls are TRBV15 and TRBJ2-7; TRBD2 matches at 9 bases. V dropped 1 base and J dropped 7; count of bases not matched to a gene: 8. CDR1 is LNHNV, CDR2 YYDKDF, per germline (reference sequence). CDR3 length: 15 amino acids. CDR3 nucleotide sequence: TGTGCCACCAGCAGAGTACTAGCGGGTAGGGAGGAGCAGTACTTC. Protein product: CATSRVLAGREEQYF.

This clone was recorded once. The CDR3 DNA reads as TGTGCCAGCAGCCAACGCGGGAGTATATTTGGCGAGCAGTACTTC. This encodes CASSQRGSIFGEQYF. The V call is TRBV14, the J call TRBJ2-7; 7 bases agree with TRBD2. Germline values: CDR1 SGHDN, CDR2 FVKESK. The CDR3 sequence is 15 residues long. The J segment lost 6 bases and the V segment lost 2 bases, leaving 10 bases of the junction unmatched.

V is TRBV7-3 and J is TRBJ2-2, with 11 positions matching TRBD1. V was clipped by 4 bases and J by 6 bases; unmatched bases: 1. The CDR3 is 14 amino acids. Germline lookup yields CDR1 SGHTA and CDR2 FQGTGA. CDR3 in amino acids: CASSWGQGAGELFF. Written as DNA, the CDR3 is TGTGCCAGCAGCTGGGGACAGGGGGCCGGGGAGCTGTTTTTT.

The V and J genes are TRBV2 and TRBJ1-1; tentatively, D is TRBD1 (6 bases). Germline assignment: CDR1 SNHLY and CDR2 FYNNEI. V lost 6 bases to trimming and J lost 5 bases, with 16 bases between them. The CDR3 totals 14 residues. The CDR3 sequence is CASRELQGRTEAFF. For the CDR3, the DNA is TGTGCCAGCAGAGAGCTACAGGGCAGGACTGAAGCTTTCTTT.

This chain links TRBV28 with TRBJ2-7, with D maybe TRBD1 (5 bases). The CDR3 contains 14 residues. Trimming stripped 8 bases from V and 3 bases from J, with 17 bases between. Germline lookup yields CDR1 MDHEN and CDR2 SYDVKM. Here the CDR3 DNA reads TGTGCCAGCCTCCCCCAGGGCCCCCTCTACGAGCAGTACTTC. Encoded protein: CASLPQGPLYEQYF.

The gene calls are TRBV7-6 and TRBJ2-1, with 9 bases matching TRBD1. V trimming: 3 bases; J trimming: 7 bases; junction bases outside the gene matches: 4. The CDR3 extends over 14 amino acids. Per the germline V gene, CDR1 is SGHVS and CDR2 is FNYEAQ. The CDR3 sequence: CASSFPGQGNEQFF. DNA for the CDR3: TGTGCCAGCAGCTTTCCGGGACAGGGAAATGAGCAGTTCTTC.

This clone was found a few times. The chain recombines TRBV30 with TRBJ1-6; no clear D gene. The CDR3 has 14 amino acids. The V end was cut by 0 bases, the J end by 5 bases, with 8 bases between. Germline CDR1 GTSNPN, CDR2 SVGIG (reference sequence). CDR3 sequence reads: CAWSVRQDNSPLHF. In DNA, the CDR3 is TGTGCCTGGAGTGTACGGCAGGATAATTCACCCCTCCACTTT.

This sequence joins TRBV5-1 and TRBJ1-2; D remains ambiguous. The CDR3 contains 12 residues. CDR1 and CDR2 (germline): SGHRS, YFSETQ. Trimming removed 2 bases from V and 10 bases from J, with 12 bases in between. In DNA form, the CDR3 reads TGCGCCAGCAGCTTTCGCCGGAGCGCCTACACCTTC. The encoded protein is CASSFRRSAYTF. The variable domain in full, with the rest retrieved from reference TRBV5-1 and TRBJ1-2, is KAGVTQTPRYLIKTRGQQVTLSCSPISGHRSVSWYQQTPGQGLQFLFEYFSETQRNKGNFPGRFSGRQFSNSRSEMNVSTLELGDSALYLCASSFRRSAYTFGSGTRLTVV.